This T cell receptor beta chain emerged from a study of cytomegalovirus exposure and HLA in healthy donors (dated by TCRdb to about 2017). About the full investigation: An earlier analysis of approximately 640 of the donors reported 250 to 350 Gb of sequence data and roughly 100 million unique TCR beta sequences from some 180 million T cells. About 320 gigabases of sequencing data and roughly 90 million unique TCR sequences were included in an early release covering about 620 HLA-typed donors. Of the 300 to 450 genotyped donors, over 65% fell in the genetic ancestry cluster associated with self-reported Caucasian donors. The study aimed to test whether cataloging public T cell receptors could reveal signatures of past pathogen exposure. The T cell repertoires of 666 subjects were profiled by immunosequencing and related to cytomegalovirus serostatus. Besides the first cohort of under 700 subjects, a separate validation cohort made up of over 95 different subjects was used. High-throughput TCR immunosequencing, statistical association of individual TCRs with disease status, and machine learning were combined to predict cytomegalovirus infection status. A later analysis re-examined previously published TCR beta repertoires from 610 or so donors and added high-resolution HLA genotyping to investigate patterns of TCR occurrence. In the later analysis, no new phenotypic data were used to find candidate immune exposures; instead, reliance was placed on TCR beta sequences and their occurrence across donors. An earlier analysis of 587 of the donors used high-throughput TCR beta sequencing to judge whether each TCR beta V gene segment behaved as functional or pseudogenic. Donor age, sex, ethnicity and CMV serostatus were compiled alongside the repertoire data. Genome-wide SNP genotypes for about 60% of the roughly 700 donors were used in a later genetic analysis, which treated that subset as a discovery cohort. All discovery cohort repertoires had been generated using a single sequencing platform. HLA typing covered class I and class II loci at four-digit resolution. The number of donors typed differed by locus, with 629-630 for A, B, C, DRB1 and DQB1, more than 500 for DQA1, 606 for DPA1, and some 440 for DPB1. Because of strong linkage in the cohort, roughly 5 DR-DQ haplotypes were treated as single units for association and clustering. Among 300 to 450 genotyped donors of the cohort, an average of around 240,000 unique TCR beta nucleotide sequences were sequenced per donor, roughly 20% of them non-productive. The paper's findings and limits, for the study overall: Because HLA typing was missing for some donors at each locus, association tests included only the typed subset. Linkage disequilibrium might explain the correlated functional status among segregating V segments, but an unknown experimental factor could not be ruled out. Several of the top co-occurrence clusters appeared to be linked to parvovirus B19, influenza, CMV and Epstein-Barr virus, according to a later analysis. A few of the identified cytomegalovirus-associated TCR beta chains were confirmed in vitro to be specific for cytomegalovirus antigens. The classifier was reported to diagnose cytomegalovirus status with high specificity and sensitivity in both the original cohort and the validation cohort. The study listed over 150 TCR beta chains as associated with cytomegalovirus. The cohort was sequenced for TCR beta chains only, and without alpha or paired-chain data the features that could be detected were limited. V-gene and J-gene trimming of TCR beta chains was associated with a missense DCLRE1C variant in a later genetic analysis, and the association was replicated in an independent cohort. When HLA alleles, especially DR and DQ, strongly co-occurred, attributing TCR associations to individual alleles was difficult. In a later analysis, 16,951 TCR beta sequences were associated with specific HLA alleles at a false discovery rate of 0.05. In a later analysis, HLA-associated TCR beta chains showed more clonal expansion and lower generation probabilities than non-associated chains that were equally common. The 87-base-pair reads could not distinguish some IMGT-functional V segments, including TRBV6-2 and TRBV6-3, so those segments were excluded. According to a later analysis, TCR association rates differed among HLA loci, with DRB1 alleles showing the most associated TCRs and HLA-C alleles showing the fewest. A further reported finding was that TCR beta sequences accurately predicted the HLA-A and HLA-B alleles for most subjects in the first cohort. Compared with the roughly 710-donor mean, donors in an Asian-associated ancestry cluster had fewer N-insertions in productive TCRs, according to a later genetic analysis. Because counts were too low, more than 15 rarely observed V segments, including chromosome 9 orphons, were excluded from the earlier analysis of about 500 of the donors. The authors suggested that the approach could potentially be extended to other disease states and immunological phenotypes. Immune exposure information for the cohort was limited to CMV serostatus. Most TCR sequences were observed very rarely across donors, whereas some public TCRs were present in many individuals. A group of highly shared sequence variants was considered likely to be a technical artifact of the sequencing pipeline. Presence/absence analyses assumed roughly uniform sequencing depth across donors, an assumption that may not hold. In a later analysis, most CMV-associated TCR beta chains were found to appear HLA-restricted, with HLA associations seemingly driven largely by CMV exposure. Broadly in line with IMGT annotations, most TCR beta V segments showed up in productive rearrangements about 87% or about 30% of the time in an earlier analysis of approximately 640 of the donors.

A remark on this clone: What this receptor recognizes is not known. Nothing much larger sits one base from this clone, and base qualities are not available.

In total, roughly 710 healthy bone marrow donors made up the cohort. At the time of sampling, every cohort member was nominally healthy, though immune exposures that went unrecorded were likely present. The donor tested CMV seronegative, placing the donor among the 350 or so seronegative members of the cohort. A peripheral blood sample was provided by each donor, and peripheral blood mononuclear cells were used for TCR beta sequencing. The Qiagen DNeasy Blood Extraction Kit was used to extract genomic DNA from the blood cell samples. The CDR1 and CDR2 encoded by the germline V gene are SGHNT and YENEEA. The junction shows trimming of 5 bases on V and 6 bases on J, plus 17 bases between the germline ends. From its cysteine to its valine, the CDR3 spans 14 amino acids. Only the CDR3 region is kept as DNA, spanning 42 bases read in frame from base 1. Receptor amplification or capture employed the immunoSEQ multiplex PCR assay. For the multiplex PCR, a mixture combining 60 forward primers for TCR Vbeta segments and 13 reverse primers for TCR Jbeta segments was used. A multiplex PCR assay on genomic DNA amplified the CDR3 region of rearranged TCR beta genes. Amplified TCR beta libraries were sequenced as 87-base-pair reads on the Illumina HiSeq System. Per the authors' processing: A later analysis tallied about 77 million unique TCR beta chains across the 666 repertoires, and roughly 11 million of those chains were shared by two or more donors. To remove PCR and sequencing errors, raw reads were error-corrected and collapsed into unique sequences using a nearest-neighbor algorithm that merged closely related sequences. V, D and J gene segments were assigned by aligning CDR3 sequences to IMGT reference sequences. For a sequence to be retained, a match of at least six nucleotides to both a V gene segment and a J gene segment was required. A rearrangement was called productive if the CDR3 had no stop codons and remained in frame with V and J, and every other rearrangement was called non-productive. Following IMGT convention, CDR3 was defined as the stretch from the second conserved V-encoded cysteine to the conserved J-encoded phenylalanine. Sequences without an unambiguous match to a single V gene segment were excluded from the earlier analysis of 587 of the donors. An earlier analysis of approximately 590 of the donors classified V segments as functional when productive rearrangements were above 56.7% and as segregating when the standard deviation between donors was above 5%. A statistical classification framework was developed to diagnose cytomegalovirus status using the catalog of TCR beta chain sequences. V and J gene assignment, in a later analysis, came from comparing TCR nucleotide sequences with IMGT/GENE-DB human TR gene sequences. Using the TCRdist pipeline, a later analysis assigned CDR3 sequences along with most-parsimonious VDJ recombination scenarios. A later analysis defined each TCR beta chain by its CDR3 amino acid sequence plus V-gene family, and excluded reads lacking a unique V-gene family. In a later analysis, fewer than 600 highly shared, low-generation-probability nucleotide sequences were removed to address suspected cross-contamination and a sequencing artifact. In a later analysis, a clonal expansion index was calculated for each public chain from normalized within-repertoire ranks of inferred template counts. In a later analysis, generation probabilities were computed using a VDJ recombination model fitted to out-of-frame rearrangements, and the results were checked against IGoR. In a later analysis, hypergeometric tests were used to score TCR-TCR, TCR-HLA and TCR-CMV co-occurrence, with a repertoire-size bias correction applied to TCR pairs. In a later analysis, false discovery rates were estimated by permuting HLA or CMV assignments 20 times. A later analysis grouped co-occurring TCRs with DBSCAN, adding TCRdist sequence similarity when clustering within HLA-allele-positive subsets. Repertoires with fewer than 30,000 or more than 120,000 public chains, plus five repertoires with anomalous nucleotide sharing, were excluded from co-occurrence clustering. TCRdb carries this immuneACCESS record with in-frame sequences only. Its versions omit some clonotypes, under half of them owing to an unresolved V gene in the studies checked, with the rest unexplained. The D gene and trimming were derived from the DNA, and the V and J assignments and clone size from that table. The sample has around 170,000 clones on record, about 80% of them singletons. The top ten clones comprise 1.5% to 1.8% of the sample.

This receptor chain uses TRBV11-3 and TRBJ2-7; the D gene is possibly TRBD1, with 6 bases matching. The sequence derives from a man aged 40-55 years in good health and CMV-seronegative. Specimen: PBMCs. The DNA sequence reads TGTGCCAGCAGCCTCGACAGGATTAGCAGCGAGCAGTACGTC. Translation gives CASSLDRISSEQYV.